Ten or more counts support the clone carrying this T cell receptor (beta chain). The antigen is undetermined. With a duration under 2 months, the hyperthyroidism was newly diagnosed in patients aged 18 to 65. The data derive from a study of T cells in Graves' hyperthyroidism and ophthalmopathy. Study at large: Peripheral blood was acquired at first diagnosis, ahead of any therapy whatsoever. Broader study findings: Clonotypes that were expanded in thyroid above 0.001 mostly appeared in blood too. Ophthalmopathy, as predicted by the model, came a median roughly 6.5 months after the prediction.

This CDR3 has 14 residues. Deletions cut 0 bases from V and 7 bases from J, with 11 bases between. Germline CDR1 is SGDLS and CDR2 is YYNGEE. The TCR beta CDR3 regions underwent amplification using RNA transcripts as the source. TCR CDR3 regions were first amplified by RT-PCR with HTBI primers. TCRdb ran MiXCR on the multiplex PCR reads and lists one entry per CDR3 protein. The profile shows 550,000 to 800,000 distinct CDR3 sequences, 17% of them singletons. The receptor was isolated from a man aged 50 or older with Graves' hyperthyroidism. The sample comprised blood. This chain links TRBV9 with TRBJ1-5; a weak D match, TRBD1 (6 bases). CDR3 in amino acids: CASSVAGAGQPQHF. CDR3 DNA: TGTGCCAGCAGCGTAGCAGGGGCCGGCCAGCCCCAGCATTTT.